Each of the 4 T cell receptor beta chains below was sequenced from the same sample in a study of blood T cell repertoires in COVID-19. Method: immunoSEQ multiplex PCR; TCRdb's copy keeps in-frame clones and lacks some. Of roughly 130,000 clones listed, about 92% are singletons. Sequenced material: peripheral blood. The receptors were sampled from a man in his 60s with COVID-19, enrolled during active disease.

CDR3 loop: CSVRTGQGAYEQYF. CDR3 sequence (DNA): TGCAGCGTTCGTACGGGACAGGGGGCCTACGAGCAGTACTTC. The chain carries TRBV29-1 and TRBJ2-7; TRBD1 matches at 11 bases. CDR3 length: 14 amino acids. V lost 5 bases to trimming and J lost 2 bases; unmatched junction nucleotides: 5. Germline V gene sequence: CDR1 SQVTM, CDR2 ANQGSEA.

V usage is TRBV7-3 and J usage is TRBJ2-2; TRBD1 is a possible D gene (5 bases). The CDR3 consists of 15 residues. CDR1 is SGHTA, CDR2 FQGTGA, per germline. Between the trimmed V and J ends, which lost 0 bases and 11 bases, there was a span of 16 bases. CDR3 sequence: CASSLTDSILGELFF. The DNA of the CDR3 is TGTGCCAGCAGCTTAACTGACAGTATCCTGGGCGAGCTGTTTTTT.

The rearrangement uses TRBV7-2 and TRBJ1-2, with TRBD1 identical over 8 bases. The CDR3 has 15 amino acids. The germline CDR1 and CDR2 sequences are SGHTA and FQGNSA. V was pared by 0 bases and J by 8 bases, with 8 bases of the junction left unmatched. The CDR3, as DNA: TGTGCCAGCAGCTTAGCGTCTCACAGGGGGGCGGGCTACACCTTC. This gives the protein CASSLASHRGAGYTF.

This chain connects TRBV2 to TRBJ1-1; D not certain. CDR3 length: 14 residues. CDR1 and CDR2 (germline): SNHLY, FYNNEI. V was cut by 10 bases and J by 0 bases, with 15 bases left in between. The CDR3 DNA follows: TGTGCCACTCAAAGGGAGTCCATGAACACTGAAGCTTTCTTT. Amino acids: CATQRESMNTEAFF. The full variable domain, completed using reference TRBV2 and TRBJ1-1, is EPEVTQTPSHQVTQMGQEVILRCVPISNHLYFYWYRQILGQKVEFLVSFYNNEISEKSEIFDDQFSVERPDGSNFTLKIRSTKLEDSAMYFCATQRESMNTEAFFGQGTRLTVV.